This note documents a single TCR beta chain sequence. Original handling: Estimation of nucleated cell counts relied on the amplification of reference gene primers. Clones were read by immunoSEQ multiplex PCR, and TCRdb kept only the in-frame ones, dropping some. V and J calls and clone size are given by that table; D and trimming were obtained from the DNA. The repertoire holds roughly 700,000 clones, 80% to 90% seen once, with roughly 0.25% in the top ten. The data belong to a study of blood T cell repertoires in COVID-19. Study-level information: The samples span acute and convalescent COVID-19 from the United States, Italy and Spain.

This CDR3 is 14 amino acids long. Germline loops: CDR1 ENHRY, CDR2 SYGVKD. Losses at the gene ends were 9 bases for V and 4 bases for J; bases not matched to a gene: 12. This TCR derives from a young woman with acute or convalescent COVID-19. Sequenced: peripheral blood. This rearrangement joins TRBV10-3 to TRBJ2-7, with 7 bases that match TRBD1. CDR3 DNA sequence: TGTGCCATACACGAGACAGGGTCACAATACGAGCAGTACTTC. Translated, it gives CAIHETGSQYEQYF.